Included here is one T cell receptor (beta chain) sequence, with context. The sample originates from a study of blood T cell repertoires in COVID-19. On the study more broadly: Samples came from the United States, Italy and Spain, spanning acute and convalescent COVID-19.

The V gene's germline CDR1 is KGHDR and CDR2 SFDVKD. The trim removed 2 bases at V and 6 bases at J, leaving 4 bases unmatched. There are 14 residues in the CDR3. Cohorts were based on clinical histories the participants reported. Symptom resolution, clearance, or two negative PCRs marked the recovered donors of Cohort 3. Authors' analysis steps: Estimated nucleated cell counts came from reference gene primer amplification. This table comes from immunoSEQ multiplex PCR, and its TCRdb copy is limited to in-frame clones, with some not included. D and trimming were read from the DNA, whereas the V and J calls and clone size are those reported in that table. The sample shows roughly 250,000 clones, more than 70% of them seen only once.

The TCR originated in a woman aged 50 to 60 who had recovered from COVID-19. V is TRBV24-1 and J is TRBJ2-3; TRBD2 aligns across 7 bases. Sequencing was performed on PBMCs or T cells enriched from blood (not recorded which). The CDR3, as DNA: TGTGCCACCAGTGATTCGCGGGGGAGGGATACGCAGTATTTT. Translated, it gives CATSDSRGRDTQYF.